The clone carrying this T cell receptor beta chain was seen a single time. Method: immunoSEQ multiplex PCR; TCRdb's copy keeps in-frame clones and lacks some. Among around 50,000 clones listed, around 83% were seen once. The CDR3 consists of 16 residues. With V trimmed by 2 bases and J by 3 bases, 11 bases remained unmatched. Per the germline V gene, CDR1 is SGHNT and CDR2 is YYREEE (reference sequence). The data belong to a study of Tregs in tolerant kidney transplant recipients. The chain links TRBV5-4 to TRBJ2-7, with 7 bases aligning to TRBD2. This sequence originates from a human donor in good health. The source material was CD4+ T cells from blood. This CDR3 reads CASSLGSLGGSYEQYF. CDR3 in DNA: TGTGCCAGCAGCTTAGGGTCACTCGGCGGGAGCTACGAGCAGTACTTC.